The rows below give T cell receptor beta chains drawn from one sample of a study of blood T cell repertoires in COVID-19. The assay was immunoSEQ multiplex PCR, and TCRdb's table has in-frame clones only and misses some. The table shows under 110,000 clones, with 76% occurring only once. The sample was peripheral blood. These receptors all stem from a man older than 75 with COVID-19, enrolled during active disease. Each CDR3 is given with its conserved first and last residue. The order of the fields is clone size, D gene, V gene, J gene, CDR3 DNA, CDR3 protein. A D gene is named only where the DNA matches it firmly. A clone size is listed for some rows: how often the clone was seen (once, few, many), or a class if it is expanded.

abundance: few
d_gene: TRBD2
v_gene: TRBV28
j_gene: TRBJ2-7
CDR3nt: TGTGCCAGCAGTTCGACCGGGACTAGCGGGGAGCAGTACTTC
CDR3aa: CASSSTGTSGEQYF

abundance: few
d_gene: TRBD1
v_gene: TRBV28
j_gene: TRBJ1-6
CDR3nt: TGTGCCAGCACCGGGGACAGGGGGTTCGGGTCACCCCTCCACTTT
CDR3aa: CASTGDRGFGSPLHF

abundance: .
d_gene: TRBD2
v_gene: TRBV5-1
j_gene: TRBJ2-7
CDR3nt: TGCGCCAGCAGCTTAGCGGGAGCGAACTACGAGCAGTACTTC
CDR3aa: CASSLAGANYEQYF

abundance: .
d_gene: .
v_gene: TRBV5-1
j_gene: TRBJ1-6
CDR3nt: TGCGCCAGCAGCACCGGGAGAATTTATAATTCACCCCTCCACTTT
CDR3aa: CASSTGRIYNSPLHF

abundance: .
d_gene: .
v_gene: TRBV18
j_gene: TRBJ1-4
CDR3nt: TGTGCCAGCTCACCACCCTATCTGGGGGCGGTAGAAAAACTGTTTTTT
CDR3aa: CASSPPYLGAVEKLFF

abundance: .
d_gene: .
v_gene: TRBV28
j_gene: TRBJ1-5
CDR3nt: TGTGCCAGCAGTTTCACTGATCAGCCCCAGCATTTT
CDR3aa: CASSFTDQPQHF

abundance: few
d_gene: TRBD1
v_gene: TRBV14
j_gene: TRBJ1-2
CDR3nt: TGTGCCAGCAGCCGAGGGACAGGGAACTATGGCTACACCTTC
CDR3aa: CASSRGTGNYGYTF

abundance: few
d_gene: TRBD1
v_gene: TRBV15
j_gene: TRBJ1-6
CDR3nt: TGTGCCACCAGCAGAGATCAGGACAGGCCCAATTCACCCCTCCACTTT
CDR3aa: CATSRDQDRPNSPLHF

abundance: .
d_gene: TRBD2
v_gene: TRBV5-4
j_gene: TRBJ2-2
CDR3nt: TGTGCCAGCAGCTCCTCTAGCGGGAGGGCTAATACCGGGGAGCTGTTTTTT
CDR3aa: CASSSSSGRANTGELFF

abundance: .
d_gene: TRBD1
v_gene: TRBV5-1
j_gene: TRBJ2-7
CDR3nt: TGCGCCAGCAGCTTGGCGGCCCGCCGGACAGGGGGGCCTGCTTACGAGCAGTACTTC
CDR3aa: CASSLAARRTGGPAYEQYF

abundance: .
d_gene: .
v_gene: TRBV5-8
j_gene: TRBJ1-3
CDR3nt: TGTGCCAGCAGCTTGCAGTGGCAGGGCCCACTCTCTGGAAACACCATATATTTT
CDR3aa: CASSLQWQGPLSGNTIYF

abundance: once
d_gene: TRBD1
v_gene: TRBV13
j_gene: TRBJ2-7
CDR3nt: TGTGCCAGCAGCCTGACAGGGTGGGTGGGCGAGCAGTACTTC
CDR3aa: CASSLTGWVGEQYF

abundance: .
d_gene: .
v_gene: TRBV11-2
j_gene: TRBJ2-7
CDR3nt: TGTGCCAGCAGCTTAGTGGTCAGGTGGTACGAGCAGTACTTC
CDR3aa: CASSLVVRWYEQYF

abundance: .
d_gene: TRBD2
v_gene: TRBV11-3
j_gene: TRBJ2-3
CDR3nt: TGTGCCAGCAGCTTAGGCGGGAGAATCGCAGATACGCAGTATTTT
CDR3aa: CASSLGGRIADTQYF

abundance: .
d_gene: TRBD2
v_gene: TRBV5-6
j_gene: TRBJ2-1
CDR3nt: TGTGCCAGCAGCTTGGAGGCCCTAGCGGGTTCCTACAATGAGCAGTTCTTC
CDR3aa: CASSLEALAGSYNEQFF

abundance: .
d_gene: .
v_gene: TRBV24-1
j_gene: TRBJ2-5
CDR3nt: TGTGCCACCAGTGATGCAGACTTCCAAGAGACCCAGTACTTC
CDR3aa: CATSDADFQETQYF

abundance: .
d_gene: .
v_gene: TRBV7-3
j_gene: TRBJ2-3
CDR3nt: TGTGCCAGCAGCTTAAGTGCTCGACGCGGGATTGGCACAGATACGCAGTATTTT
CDR3aa: CASSLSARRGIGTDTQYF

abundance: once
d_gene: .
v_gene: TRBV27
j_gene: TRBJ1-1
CDR3nt: TGTGCCAGCAGTCAAAACGGCGGGGGCACTGAAGCTTTCTTT
CDR3aa: CASSQNGGGTEAFF

abundance: .
d_gene: .
v_gene: TRBV7-3
j_gene: TRBJ2-1
CDR3nt: TGTGCCAGCAGCTTAGGGCAGGAATCCTACAATGAGCAGTTCTTC
CDR3aa: CASSLGQESYNEQFF

abundance: .
d_gene: TRBD1
v_gene: TRBV5-6
j_gene: TRBJ1-3
CDR3nt: TGTGCCAGCAGCTCACAAACAGGGGGCGTGATGGGAAACACCATATATTTT
CDR3aa: CASSSQTGGVMGNTIYF

abundance: .
d_gene: TRBD1
v_gene: TRBV7-2
j_gene: TRBJ1-2
CDR3nt: TGTGCCAGCAGCTACCGATGGGACAGGGATGGCTATGGCTACACCTTC
CDR3aa: CASSYRWDRDGYGYTF

abundance: .
d_gene: .
v_gene: TRBV11-2
j_gene: TRBJ2-7
CDR3nt: TGTGCCAGCTCGATTGGGAGTAGCTACGAGCAGTACTTC
CDR3aa: CASSIGSSYEQYF

abundance: .
d_gene: TRBD1
v_gene: TRBV27
j_gene: TRBJ1-2
CDR3nt: TGTGCCAGCAGTTTACGGGACAGAATAATTTCTAACTATGGCTACACCTTC
CDR3aa: CASSLRDRIISNYGYTF

abundance: .
d_gene: .
v_gene: TRBV5-1
j_gene: TRBJ2-4
CDR3nt: TGCGCCAGCAGCTCCAGTGGGGGGACGGACATTCAGTACTTC
CDR3aa: CASSSSGGTDIQYF

abundance: few
d_gene: TRBD1
v_gene: TRBV28
j_gene: TRBJ1-2
CDR3nt: TGTGCCAGCACCCGAGGGCCCACACAGGGGGGCTACACCTTC
CDR3aa: CASTRGPTQGGYTF

abundance: .
d_gene: TRBD2
v_gene: TRBV6-4
j_gene: TRBJ2-1
CDR3nt: TGTGCCAGCAGTGACTATAGGACTAGCGGGATAGATGAGCAGTTCTTC
CDR3aa: CASSDYRTSGIDEQFF

abundance: .
d_gene: .
v_gene: TRBV11-1
j_gene: TRBJ1-2
CDR3nt: TGTGCCAGCAGCTTAGGTTTGGAGTATGGCTACACCTTC
CDR3aa: CASSLGLEYGYTF

abundance: .
d_gene: TRBD1
v_gene: TRBV9
j_gene: TRBJ2-5
CDR3nt: TGTGCCAGCAGCTTAGGACAGGGGGCGAGAAGAGAGACCCAGTACTTC
CDR3aa: CASSLGQGARRETQYF

abundance: .
d_gene: TRBD1
v_gene: TRBV27
j_gene: TRBJ2-2
CDR3nt: TGTGCCAGCAGTAGACAGGGGGCGAACACCGGGGAGCTGTTTTTT
CDR3aa: CASSRQGANTGELFF

abundance: .
d_gene: .
v_gene: TRBV15
j_gene: TRBJ2-5
CDR3nt: TGTGCCACCAGCAGAGGTGGGAGAGAGACCCAGTACTTC
CDR3aa: CATSRGGRETQYF

abundance: .
d_gene: .
v_gene: TRBV30
j_gene: TRBJ1-5
CDR3nt: TGTGCCTGGAGTCCCTACAGGGATCAGCCCCAGCATTTT
CDR3aa: CAWSPYRDQPQHF

abundance: .
d_gene: TRBD2
v_gene: TRBV5-1
j_gene: TRBJ2-1
CDR3nt: TGCGCCAGCAGCGCCGGGACTAGCCCCTCGGTCAATGAGCAGTTCTTC
CDR3aa: CASSAGTSPSVNEQFF